One and the same sample provided the 7 T cell receptor beta chains below, sequenced in a study of human T cells and chemical hapten exposure. The time point is: patch test 1, 2 weeks after DPC sensitization. Treatment here: therapeutic diphenylcyclopropenone sensitization with weekly scalp DPC. TCRdb processed the RACE reads anew with MiXCR; each CDR3 protein has one entry. The sample has roughly 360,000 distinct CDR3 sequences; more than 4.5% are singletons. This specimen consisted of whole blood, obtained in connection with sensitization to the hapten diphenylcyclopropenone (DPC). These receptors were taken from a woman in her 50s with alopecia areata. Some clones in this sample may be carry-over from other donors' samples.

In its sample, this clonotype was seen a few times. The gene calls are TRBV30 and TRBJ1-1; the D gene is possibly TRBD1 (5 bases). Deletions cut 8 bases from V and 3 bases from J, with 19 bases between. Germline values: CDR1 GTSNPN, CDR2 SVGIG (reference sequence). CDR3 length: 14 amino acids. CDR3 sequence (DNA): TGTGCCAACAAGAAAGGGGCCTGGGACACTGAAGCTTTCTTT. Its protein product is CANKKGAWDTEAFF.

This clonotype was seen ten or more times. This chain links TRBV5-6 with TRBJ1-6; 7 bases map to TRBD1. There are 15 residues in the CDR3. Germline lookup yields CDR1 SGHDT and CDR2 YYEEEE. The ends lost 3 bases at V and 5 bases at J; junction bases unmatched: 5. The CDR3 spells CASSWGTANNSPLHF. CDR3 nucleotides: TGTGCCAGCAGCTGGGGGACAGCTAATAATTCACCCCTCCACTTT.

The chain is built from TRBV6-6 and TRBJ1-1, with TRBD1 as a possible D gene (5 bases). V was cut by 2 bases and J by 1 base, with 14 bases left in between. The CDR3 is made up of 16 amino acids. Germline loops: CDR1 MNHNY, CDR2 SVGAGI (reference sequence). The DNA of the CDR3 is TGTGCCAGCAGTTACAAGAAGGGGCAGGGGAACACTGAAGCTTTCTTT. Protein product: CASSYKKGQGNTEAFF.

This clonotype was counted ten times or more. The rearrangement uses TRBV28 and TRBJ2-3; 9 bases align to TRBD2. The CDR3 is 18 amino acids. Germline CDR1 and CDR2: MDHEN and SYDVKM. The ends lost 4 bases at V and 1 base at J; junction bases unmatched: 12. The CDR3 is CASSSLDLAGSGTDTQYF. The DNA of the CDR3 is TGTGCCAGCAGTTCGTTAGATCTAGCGGGAAGTGGCACAGATACGCAGTATTTT.

This clonotype was counted ten times or more. The chain uses TRBV20-1 and TRBJ2-3, with 15 bases fitting TRBD2. V gave up 6 bases and J gave up 4 bases; unmatched junction bases: 8. Germline V lookup: CDR1 DFQATT, CDR2 SNEGSKA (reference sequence). This CDR3 is 16 amino acids long. In DNA form, the CDR3 reads TGCAGTGCCAGGACTAGCGGGGGGGCAGGGGCAGATACGCAGTATTTT. The encoded protein is CSARTSGGAGADTQYF.

CDR3 coding DNA: TGTGCCAGCAGTTTTAAGTGGGGCTACACCTTC. It translates to CASSFKWGYTF. The rearrangement links TRBV12-3 or TRBV12-4 to TRBJ1-2; unclear D gene. The V end lost 3 bases, the J end lost 8 bases, and 7 bases lay between the germline ends. The CDR3 loop spans 11 amino acids.

The chain joins TRBV18 to TRBJ2-2, with TRBD2 matching over 8 bases. CDR1 and CDR2 (germline): KGHSH, LQKENI. V was pared by 5 bases and J by 2 bases, with 10 bases of the junction left unmatched. The CDR3 runs 17 residues. Here the CDR3 DNA reads TGTGCCAGCTCATCGATTCTGAGCGGGGGAAACACCGGGGAGCTGTTTTTT. Translated, it gives CASSSILSGGNTGELFF.